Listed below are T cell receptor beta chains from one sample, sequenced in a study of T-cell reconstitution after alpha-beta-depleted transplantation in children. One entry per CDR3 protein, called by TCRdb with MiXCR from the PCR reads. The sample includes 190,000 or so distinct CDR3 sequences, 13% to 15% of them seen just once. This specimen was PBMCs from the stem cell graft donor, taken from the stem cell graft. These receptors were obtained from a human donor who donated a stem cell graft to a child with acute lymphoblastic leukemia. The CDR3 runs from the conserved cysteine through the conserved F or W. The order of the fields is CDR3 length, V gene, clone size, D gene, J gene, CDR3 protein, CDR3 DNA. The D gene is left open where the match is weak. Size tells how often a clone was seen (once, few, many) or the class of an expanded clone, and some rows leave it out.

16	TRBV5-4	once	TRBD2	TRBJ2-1	CASSLGGGSVANEQFF	TGTGCCAGCAGCTTGGGCGGCGGGAGCGTTGCCAATGAGCAGTTCTTC
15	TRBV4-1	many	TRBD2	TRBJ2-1	CASSQAQREFNEQFF	TGCGCCAGCAGCCAAGCCCAGCGGGAGTTCAATGAGCAGTTCTTC
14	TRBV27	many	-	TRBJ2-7	CASLTRAGGAEQYF	TGTGCCAGCTTGACCCGAGCTGGGGGAGCCGAGCAGTACTTC
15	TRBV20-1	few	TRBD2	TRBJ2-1	CSAGGSGRASDEQFF	TGCAGTGCTGGAGGGAGCGGGAGGGCCTCCGATGAGCAGTTCTTC
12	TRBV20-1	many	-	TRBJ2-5	CSATASQETQYF	TGCAGTGCTACGGCCAGCCAAGAGACCCAGTACTTC
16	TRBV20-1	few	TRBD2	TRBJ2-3	CSAPTSGGGATDTQYF	TGCAGTGCTCCGACTAGCGGGGGGGGGGCCACAGATACGCAGTATTTT
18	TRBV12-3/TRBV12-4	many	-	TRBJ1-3	CASSALRQGPFSGNTIYF	TGTGCCAGCAGTGCTCTCCGTCAGGGACCCTTCTCTGGAAACACCATATATTTT
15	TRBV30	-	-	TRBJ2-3	CAWRSGLIRTDTQYF	TGTGCCTGGAGGTCGGGGCTTATTCGCACAGATACGCAGTATTTT
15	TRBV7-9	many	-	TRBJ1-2	CASSLLPRQLRGYTF	TGTGCCAGCAGCTTACTTCCCCGCCAACTGAGGGGCTACACCTTC
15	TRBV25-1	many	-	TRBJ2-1	CASSGGFVYRNEQFF	TGTGCCAGCAGTGGGGGGTTTGTGTATCGGAATGAGCAGTTCTTC
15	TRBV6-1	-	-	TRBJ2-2	CASSLKPDITGELFF	TGTGCCAGCAGCCTAAAGCCCGACATCACCGGGGAGCTGTTTTTT
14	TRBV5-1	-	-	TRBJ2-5	CASSLNGDQETQYF	TGCGCCAGCAGCTTGAACGGGGACCAAGAGACCCAGTACTTC
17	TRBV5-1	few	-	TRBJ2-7	CASSPSGTPKRAYEQYF	TGCGCCAGCAGCCCATCCGGGACACCAAAAAGAGCCTACGAGCAGTACTTC
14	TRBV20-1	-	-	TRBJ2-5	CSAANTGNLETQYF	TGCAGTGCAGCCAATACAGGGAACTTGGAGACCCAGTACTTC
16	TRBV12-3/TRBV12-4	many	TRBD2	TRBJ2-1	CASSPPGTSGSDEQFF	TGTGCCAGCAGTCCCCCCGGGACTAGCGGGAGTGATGAGCAGTTCTTC
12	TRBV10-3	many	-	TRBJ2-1	CAISVTYNEQFF	TGTGCCATCAGTGTTACCTACAATGAGCAGTTCTTC
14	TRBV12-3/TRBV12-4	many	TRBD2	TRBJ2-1	CASSPTSGGNEQFF	TGTGCCAGCAGCCCGACTAGCGGGGGCAATGAGCAGTTCTTC
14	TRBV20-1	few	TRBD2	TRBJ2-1	CSAQTGGSYNEQFF	TGCAGTGCTCAAACGGGGGGCTCCTACAATGAGCAGTTCTTC
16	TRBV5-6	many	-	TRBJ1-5	CASSLLGSASNQPQHF	TGTGCCAGCAGCTTGTTGGGCAGCGCTAGCAATCAGCCCCAGCATTTT